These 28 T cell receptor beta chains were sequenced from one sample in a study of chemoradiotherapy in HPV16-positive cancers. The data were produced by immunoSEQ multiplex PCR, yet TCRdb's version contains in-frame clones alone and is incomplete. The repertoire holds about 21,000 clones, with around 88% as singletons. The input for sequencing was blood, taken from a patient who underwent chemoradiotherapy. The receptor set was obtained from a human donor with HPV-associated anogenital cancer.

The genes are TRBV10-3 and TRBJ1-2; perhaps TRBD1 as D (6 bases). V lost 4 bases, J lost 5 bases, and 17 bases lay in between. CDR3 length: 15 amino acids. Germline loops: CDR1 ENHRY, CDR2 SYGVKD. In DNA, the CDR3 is TGTGCCATCAGTGGTGGGGGGGCTTTAGGATATGGCTACACCTTC. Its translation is CAISGGGALGYGYTF.

The CDR3 coding sequence is TGTGCCAACACTCAGGTGTACTATGGCTACACCTTC. This sequence encodes CANTQVYYGYTF. The rearrangement links TRBV7-9 to TRBJ1-2; D uncertain. Trimming shortened V by 10 bases and J by 3 bases, and 12 bases separated the two germline ends. The CDR3 extends over 12 amino acids. Germline assignment: CDR1 SEHNR and CDR2 FQNEAQ (reference sequence).

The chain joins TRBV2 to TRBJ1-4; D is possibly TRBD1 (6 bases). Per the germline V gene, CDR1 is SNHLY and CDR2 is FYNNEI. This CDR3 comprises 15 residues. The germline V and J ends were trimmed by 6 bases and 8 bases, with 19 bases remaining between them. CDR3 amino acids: CASRETGNGKEKLFF. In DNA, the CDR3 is TGTGCCAGCAGGGAAACAGGGAATGGGAAAGAAAAACTGTTTTTT.

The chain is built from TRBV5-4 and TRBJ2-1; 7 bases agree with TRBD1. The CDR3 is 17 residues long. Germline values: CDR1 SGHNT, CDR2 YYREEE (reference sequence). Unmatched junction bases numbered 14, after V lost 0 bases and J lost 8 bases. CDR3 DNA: TGTGCCAGCAGCTTGGGGATCATAGGGGGCGGTGATGATGAGCAGTTCTTC. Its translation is CASSLGIIGGGDDEQFF.

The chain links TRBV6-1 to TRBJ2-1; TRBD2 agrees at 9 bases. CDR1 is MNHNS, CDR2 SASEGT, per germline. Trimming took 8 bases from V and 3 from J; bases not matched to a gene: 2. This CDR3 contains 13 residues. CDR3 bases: TGTGCCAGCGGAGCGGGGGGCTACAATGAGCAGTTCTTC. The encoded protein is CASGAGGYNEQFF.

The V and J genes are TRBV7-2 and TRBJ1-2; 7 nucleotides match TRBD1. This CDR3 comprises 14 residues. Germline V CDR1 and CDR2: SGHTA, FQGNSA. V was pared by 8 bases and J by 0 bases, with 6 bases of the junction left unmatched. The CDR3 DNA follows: TGTGCCAGCCACGGGACAGAAACTAACTATGGCTACACCTTC. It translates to CASHGTETNYGYTF.

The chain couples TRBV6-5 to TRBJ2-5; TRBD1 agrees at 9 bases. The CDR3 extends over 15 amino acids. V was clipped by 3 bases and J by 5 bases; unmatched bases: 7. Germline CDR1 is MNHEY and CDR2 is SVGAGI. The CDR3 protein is CASSYGTGGIETQYF. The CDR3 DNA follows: TGTGCCAGCAGTTATGGTACAGGGGGCATTGAGACCCAGTACTTC.

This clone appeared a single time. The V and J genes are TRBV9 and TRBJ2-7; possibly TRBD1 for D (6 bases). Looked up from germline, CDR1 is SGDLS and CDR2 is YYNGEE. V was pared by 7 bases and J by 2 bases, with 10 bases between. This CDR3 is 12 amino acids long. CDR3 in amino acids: CASGRDTYEQYF. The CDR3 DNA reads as TGTGCCAGCGGCCGGGACACCTACGAGCAGTACTTC.

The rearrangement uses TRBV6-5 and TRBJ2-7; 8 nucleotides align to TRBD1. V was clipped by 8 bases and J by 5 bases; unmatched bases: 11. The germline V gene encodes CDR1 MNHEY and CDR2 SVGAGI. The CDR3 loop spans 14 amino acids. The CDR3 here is CASLGRTGSNEQYF. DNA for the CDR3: TGTGCCAGCTTGGGGCGGACAGGGTCCAACGAGCAGTACTTC.

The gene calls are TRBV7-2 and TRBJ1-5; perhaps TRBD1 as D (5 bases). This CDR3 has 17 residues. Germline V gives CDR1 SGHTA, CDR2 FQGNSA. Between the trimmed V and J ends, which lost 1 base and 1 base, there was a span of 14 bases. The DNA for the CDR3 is TGTGCCAGCAGCTTAGAAGGAGGGACGTCGAGCAATCAGCCCCAGCATTTT. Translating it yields CASSLEGGTSSNQPQHF. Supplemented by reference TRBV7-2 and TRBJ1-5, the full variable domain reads GAGVSQSPSNKVTEKGKDVELRCDPISGHTALYWYRQSLGQGLEFLIYFQGNSAPDKSGLPSDRFSAERTGGSVSTLTIQRTQQEDSAVYLCASSLEGGTSSNQPQHFGDGTRLSIL.

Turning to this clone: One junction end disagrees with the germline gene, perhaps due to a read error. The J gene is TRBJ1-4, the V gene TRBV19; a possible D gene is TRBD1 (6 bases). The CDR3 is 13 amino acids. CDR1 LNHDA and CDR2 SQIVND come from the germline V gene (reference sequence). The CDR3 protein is CASSIVTGDPGVF. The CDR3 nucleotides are TGTGCCAGTAGTATAGTAACGGGAGACCCAGGGGTTTTT.

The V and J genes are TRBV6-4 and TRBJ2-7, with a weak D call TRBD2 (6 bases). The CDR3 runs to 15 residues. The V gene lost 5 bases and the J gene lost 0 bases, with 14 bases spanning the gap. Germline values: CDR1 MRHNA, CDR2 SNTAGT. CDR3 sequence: CASSIRGRFSYEQYF. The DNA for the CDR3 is TGTGCCAGCAGTATCCGGGGGAGGTTCTCCTACGAGCAGTACTTC.

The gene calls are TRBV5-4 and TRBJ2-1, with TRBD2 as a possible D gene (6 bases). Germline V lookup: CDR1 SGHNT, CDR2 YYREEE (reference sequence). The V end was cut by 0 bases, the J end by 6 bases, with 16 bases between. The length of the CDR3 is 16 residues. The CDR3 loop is CASSLAATRRTNEQFF. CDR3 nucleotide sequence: TGTGCCAGCAGCTTGGCCGCGACTAGGAGAACCAATGAGCAGTTCTTC. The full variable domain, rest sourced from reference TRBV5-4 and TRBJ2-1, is ETGVTQSPTHLIKTRGQQVTLRCSSQSGHNTVSWYQQALGQGPQFIFQYYREEENGRGNFPPRFSGLQFPNYSSELNVNALELDDSALYLCASSLAATRRTNEQFFGPGTRLTVL.

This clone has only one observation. The chain's CDR3 is CASSLTGARQTDTQYF. The CDR3 DNA follows: TGTGCCAGTAGTCTTACAGGGGCCAGACAAACAGATACGCAGTATTTT. The chain couples TRBV19 to TRBJ2-3; 7 nucleotides match TRBD1. The CDR3 spans 16 residues. V was clipped by 5 bases and J by 3 bases; unmatched bases: 11. The germline CDR1 and CDR2 sequences are LNHDA and SQIVND (reference sequence).

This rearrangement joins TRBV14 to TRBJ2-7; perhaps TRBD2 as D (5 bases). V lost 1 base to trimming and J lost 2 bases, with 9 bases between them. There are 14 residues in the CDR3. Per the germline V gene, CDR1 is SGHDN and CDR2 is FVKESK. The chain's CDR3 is CASSQGAGTYEQYF. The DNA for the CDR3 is TGTGCCAGCAGCCAAGGGGCCGGGACCTACGAGCAGTACTTC.

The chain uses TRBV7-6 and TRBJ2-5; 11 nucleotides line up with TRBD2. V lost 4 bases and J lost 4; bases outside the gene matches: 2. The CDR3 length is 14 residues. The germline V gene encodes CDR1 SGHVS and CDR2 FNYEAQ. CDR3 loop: CASSYSGGAETQYF. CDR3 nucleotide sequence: TGTGCCAGCAGCTATAGCGGGGGGGCAGAGACCCAGTACTTC.

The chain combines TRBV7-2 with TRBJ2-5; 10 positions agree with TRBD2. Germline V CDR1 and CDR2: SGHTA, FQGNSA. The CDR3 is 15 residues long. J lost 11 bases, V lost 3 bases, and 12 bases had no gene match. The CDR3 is CASSFASGGPSEQYF. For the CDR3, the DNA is TGTGCCAGCAGCTTTGCTAGCGGGGGACCCTCGGAGCAGTACTTC.

CDR3 DNA sequence: TGTGCCAGCAGTGATCCCCCCGGGGAGCTGTTTTTT. This translates into CASSDPPGELFF. The chain employs TRBV6-4 and TRBJ2-2, with unresolved D. Trimming shortened V by 3 bases and J by 6 bases, and 5 bases separated the two germline ends. In germline, CDR1 is MRHNA, CDR2 SNTAGT. The CDR3 spans 12 residues.

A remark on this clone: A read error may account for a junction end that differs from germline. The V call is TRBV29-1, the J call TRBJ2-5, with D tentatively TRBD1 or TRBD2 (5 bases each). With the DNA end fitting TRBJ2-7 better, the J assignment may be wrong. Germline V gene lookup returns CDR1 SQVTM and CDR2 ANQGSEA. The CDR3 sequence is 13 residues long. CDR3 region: CSATQGSTYEQYF. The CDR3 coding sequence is TGTAGCGCAACTCAGGGATCTACCTACGAGCAGTACTTC.

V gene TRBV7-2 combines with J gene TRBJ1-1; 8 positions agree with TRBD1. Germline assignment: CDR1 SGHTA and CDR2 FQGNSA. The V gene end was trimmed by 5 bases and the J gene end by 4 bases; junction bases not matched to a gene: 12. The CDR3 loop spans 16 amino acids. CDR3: CASSPRTGSIGTEAFF. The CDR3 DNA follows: TGTGCCAGCAGCCCGCGGACAGGGAGCATAGGCACTGAAGCTTTCTTT.

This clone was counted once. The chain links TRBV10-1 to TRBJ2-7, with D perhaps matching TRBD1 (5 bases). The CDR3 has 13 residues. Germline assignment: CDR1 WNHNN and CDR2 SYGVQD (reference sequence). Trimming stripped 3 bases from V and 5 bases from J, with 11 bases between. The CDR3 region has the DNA TGCGCCAGCAGTGAAGGGGTCCCTAACGAGCAGTACTTC. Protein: CASSEGVPNEQYF.

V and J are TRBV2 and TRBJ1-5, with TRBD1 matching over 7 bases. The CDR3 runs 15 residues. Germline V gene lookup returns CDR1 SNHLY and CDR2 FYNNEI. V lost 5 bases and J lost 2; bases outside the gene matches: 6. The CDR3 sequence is CASSTDRVGNQPQHF. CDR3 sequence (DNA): TGTGCCAGCAGTACCGACAGGGTCGGCAATCAGCCCCAGCATTTT.

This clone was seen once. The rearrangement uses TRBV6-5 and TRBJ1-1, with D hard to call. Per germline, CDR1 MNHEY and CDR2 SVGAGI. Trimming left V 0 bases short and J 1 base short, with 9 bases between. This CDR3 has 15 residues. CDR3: CASSYSMGRNTEAFF. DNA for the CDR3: TGTGCCAGCAGTTACTCGATGGGGAGGAACACTGAAGCTTTCTTT.

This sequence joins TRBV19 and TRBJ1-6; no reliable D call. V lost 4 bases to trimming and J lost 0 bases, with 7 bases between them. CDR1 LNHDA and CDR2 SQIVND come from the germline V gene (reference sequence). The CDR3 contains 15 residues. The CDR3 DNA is TGTGCCAGTAGTACCCCCAACTCCTATAATTCACCCCTCCACTTT. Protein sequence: CASSTPNSYNSPLHF.

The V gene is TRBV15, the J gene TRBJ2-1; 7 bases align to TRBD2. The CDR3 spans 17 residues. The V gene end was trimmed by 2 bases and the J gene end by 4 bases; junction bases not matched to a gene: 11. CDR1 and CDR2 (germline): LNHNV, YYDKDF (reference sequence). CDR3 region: CATSRSDLAVLYNEQFF. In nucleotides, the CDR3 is TGTGCCACCAGCAGATCCGACCTAGCGGTGCTATACAATGAGCAGTTCTTC.

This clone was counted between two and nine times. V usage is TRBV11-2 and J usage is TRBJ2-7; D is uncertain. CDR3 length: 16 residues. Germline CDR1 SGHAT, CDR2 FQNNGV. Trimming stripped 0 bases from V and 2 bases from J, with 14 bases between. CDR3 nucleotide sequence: TGTGCCAGCAGCTTAGATCTGGTGACTGGGGCCTACGAGCAGTACTTC. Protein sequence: CASSLDLVTGAYEQYF.

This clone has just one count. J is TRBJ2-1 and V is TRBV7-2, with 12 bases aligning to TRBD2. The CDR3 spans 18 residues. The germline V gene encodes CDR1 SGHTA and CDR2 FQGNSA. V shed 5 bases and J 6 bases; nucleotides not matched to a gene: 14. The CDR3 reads CASSPRRRLAGEGNEQFF. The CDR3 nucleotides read TGTGCCAGCAGCCCACGCAGGCGACTAGCGGGAGAGGGCAATGAGCAGTTCTTC.

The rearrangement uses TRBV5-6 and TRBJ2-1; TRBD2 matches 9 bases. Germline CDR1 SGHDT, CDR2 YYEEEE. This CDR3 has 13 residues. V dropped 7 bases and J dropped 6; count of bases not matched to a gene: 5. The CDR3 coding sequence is TGTGCCAGCGGGCGGGAGGGCCTCAATGAGCAGTTCTTC. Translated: CASGREGLNEQFF.